This T cell receptor beta chain was observed in a study of blood T cell repertoires in COVID-19. Whole-study context: Both acute and convalescent COVID-19 samples were obtained from the United States, Italy and Spain. The cDNA or gDNA used as material had been derived from T cells, B-cell-depleted T cells, or PBMCs.

Patients of the Seattle cohort, enrolled during active infection, were followed longitudinally. As originally analysed: Cell counts per sample came from amplifying reference gene primers. TCRdb's copy holds only in-frame clones and misses some; the assay was immunoSEQ multiplex PCR. The V and J calls and clone size come from that table; D and trimming were worked out from the DNA. This sample has over 100,000 clones, with about nine tenths found just once. In its sample, this clone was seen once. This clonotype was sampled from a woman in her 70s with COVID-19, enrolled during active disease. The sample taken for sequencing was peripheral blood.

The CDR3 loop reads CASSLEGAKNQPQHF. CDR3 bases: TGCGCCAGCAGCTTAGAGGGGGCTAAGAATCAGCCCCAGCATTTT. This rearrangement joins TRBV5-1 to TRBJ1-5; 7 bases match TRBD1. Unmatched junction bases numbered 6, after V lost 2 bases and J lost 4 bases. CDR3 length: 15 amino acids. The V gene's germline CDR1 is SGHRS and CDR2 YFSETQ.